This TCR beta chain is from a study of cytomegalovirus exposure and HLA in healthy donors. In the study overall: About 180 million T cells yielded under 130 million unique TCR beta sequences in earlier analysis. From donors who were HLA-typed, an early data release held about 85 million unique TCRs. Study-wide findings and caveats: In a later analysis, at a false discovery rate of 0.05, 15,000 to 20,000 TCR beta sequences matched HLA alleles. Most observed TCR sequences were rare, whereas some public TCRs were detected in many donors.

To note about this clone: Its antigen is still unknown.

The primer mix had 60 Vbeta and 13 Jbeta primers. Assay used: immunoSEQ multiplex PCR; TCRdb lists only in-frame clones, some missing. The sample consists of 95,000 to 150,000 clones, about 83% of them appearing once. The CDR3 has 19 residues. The rearrangement joins TRBV21-1 to TRBJ2-3; the table assigns TRBD2, which was not confirmed against the DNA. TRBV21-1 is an annotated pseudogene. The source is a woman aged 40 to 50 in good health and CMV-seropositive. The sequenced sample consisted of PBMCs. CDR3 in amino acids: CASSKEEWGEGRCTDTQYF. The CDR3 DNA reads as TGTGCCAGCAGCAAAGAAGAATGGGGAGAGGGCCGATGCACAGATACGCAGTATTTT.